The T cell receptor (beta chain) under discussion was sequenced for a study of regulatory T cells in long-lasting Graves disease. Across the whole study: It was over 5 years of antithyroid drugs, with positive TSH receptor antibodies, that meant persistent Graves' disease.

For TCR beta, libraries came from iRepertoire HTBI primers and Arm-PCR of CDR3 regions. One entry per CDR3 protein results from TCRdb running MiXCR on the multiplex PCR reads. Of 700,000 or so distinct CDR3 sequences listed, roughly 30% are singletons. This clonotype was detected once. No antigen is known for it. Study-level results: Results may be inaccurate due to the small sample size. In persistent patients, shared public clonotypes (roughly 2,700) outnumbered those in new patients (approximately 880).

Time point specified: persistent/refractory GD, antithyroid drugs over 5 years with positive TRAb. Scientists built the TCR library using RNA that was extracted from PBMCs. Per germline, CDR1 SGHRS and CDR2 YFSETQ. This CDR3 is built from 15 residues. With 0 bases removed from V and 5 bases from J, the gap between germline ends came to 14 bases. The receptor's source is a female donor with Graves disease. The sequencing used peripheral blood mononuclear cells (PBMCs), collected when the disease was refractory, from a patient treated with antithyroid drugs. The V and J genes are TRBV5-1 and TRBJ1-1; D perhaps matches TRBD1 (5 bases). The CDR3 bases are TGCGCCAGCAGCTTGGAGGGCGGGGGTCGGACTGAAGCTTTCTTT. It encodes CASSLEGGGRTEAFF. The full variable domain, its missing parts supplied by reference TRBV5-1 and TRBJ1-1, is KAGVTQTPRYLIKTRGQQVTLSCSPISGHRSVSWYQQTPGQGLQFLFEYFSETQRNKGNFPGRFSGRQFSNSRSEMNVSTLELGDSALYLCASSLEGGGRTEAFFGQGTRLTVV.